This T cell receptor beta chain derives from a study of cytomegalovirus exposure and HLA in healthy donors. Worth noting for this clone: The antigen is unknown.

Some clones are missing from TCRdb's copy, which holds only in-frame ones; the method was immunoSEQ multiplex PCR. The repertoire includes 60,000 to 75,000 clones, roughly 96% of them detected once, and 0.9% to 1% sits in the top ten. Study observations and caveats: A few of the chains that were CMV-associated were confirmed in vitro to be specific for CMV antigens.

The CDR3 is 12 amino acids. Germline CDR1 SNHLY, CDR2 FYNNEI. V lost 7 bases, J lost 4 bases, and 4 bases stayed unmatched. The donors were in the roughly 130-subject validation cohort, distinct from the approximately 670-subject first cohort. The sequencing sample was made of PBMCs. The receptor was derived from a man in his late teens or twenties in good health and CMV-seronegative. The V gene is TRBV2, the J gene TRBJ2-7, with 7 bases matching TRBD2. The CDR3 loop is CASMGGDYEQYF. In DNA, the CDR3 is TGTGCCAGCATGGGGGGGGATTACGAGCAGTACTTC.